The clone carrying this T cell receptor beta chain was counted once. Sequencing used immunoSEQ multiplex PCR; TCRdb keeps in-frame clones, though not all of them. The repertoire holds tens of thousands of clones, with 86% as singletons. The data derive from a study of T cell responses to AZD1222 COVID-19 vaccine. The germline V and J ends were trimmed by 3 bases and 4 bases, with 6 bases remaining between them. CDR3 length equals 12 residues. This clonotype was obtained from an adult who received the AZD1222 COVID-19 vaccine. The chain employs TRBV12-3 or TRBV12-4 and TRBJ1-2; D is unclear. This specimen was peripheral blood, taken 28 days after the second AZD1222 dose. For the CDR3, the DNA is TGTGCCAGCAGTTTCCTTGGCTATGGCTACACCTTC. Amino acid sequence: CASSFLGYGYTF.